The 19 T cell receptor beta chains reported below all come from one sample, sequenced in a study of beta chain features in type 1 diabetes. All of the isolated RNA was reverse transcribed, so expressed TCRB transcripts were sequenced. Method: immunoSEQ multiplex PCR; TCRdb's copy keeps in-frame clones and lacks some. The data contain a few hundred thousand clones, about a tenth of them seen just once; the ten biggest clones take up roughly 1.4%. The sequenced sample was central memory CD4+ T cells from blood. The receptors stem from a man younger than 30 in good health.

The V call is TRBV19, the J call TRBJ1-1; possibly TRBD1 for D (5 bases). Trimming pared 9 bases from V and 3 bases from J, leaving 14 bases between. The CDR3 contains 13 residues. Germline V lookup: CDR1 LNHDA, CDR2 SQIVND (reference sequence). CDR3 residues: CASGQPGHTEAFF. The CDR3, as DNA: TGTGCCAGCGGACAACCCGGGCACACTGAAGCTTTCTTT.

About this clone: It may be a read error: a sequence one base away is much more abundant. The chain links TRBV9 to TRBJ2-1; D may be TRBD1 or TRBD2 (5 bases each). The CDR3 has 15 residues. Germline V gene data show CDR1 as SGDLS and CDR2 as YYNGEE. V dropped 0 bases and J dropped 0 bases, with 7 bases sitting between them. CDR3 in amino acids: CASSVGGASYNEQFF. Written as DNA, the CDR3 is TGTGCCAGCAGCGTAGGAGGGGCCTCCTACAATGAGCAGTTCTTC.

The chain recombines TRBV30 with TRBJ2-5; perhaps TRBD2 as D (5 bases). The CDR3 has 12 amino acids. V was trimmed by 3 bases and J by 13 bases, leaving 18 bases between them. The V gene's germline CDR1 is GTSNPN and CDR2 SVGIG (reference sequence). The CDR3 sequence: CAWSPRGAGLYF. In DNA, the CDR3 is TGTGCCTGGAGCCCTCGGGGAGCAGGTCTGTACTTC.

This clone has a handful of counts. This could be a read error, since a much larger clone is one nucleotide away. Other nucleotide sequences in the sample specify the same CDR3. The rearrangement joins TRBV7-8 to TRBJ1-2; 10 bases fit TRBD1. CDR3 size: 13 residues. V gave up 5 bases and J gave up 8 bases; unmatched junction bases: 5. The germline gives CDR1 SGHVS, CDR2 FQNEAQ. CDR3 sequence (DNA): TGTGCCAGCAGCCTAAGGACAGGGGGGGGCTACACCTTC. This codes for CASSLRTGGGYTF.

This clone was observed at least ten times. The chain uses TRBV2 and TRBJ1-1; D is perhaps TRBD1 (5 bases). The length of the CDR3 is 13 residues. CDR1 and CDR2 (germline): SNHLY, FYNNEI. Trimming stripped 4 bases from V and 5 bases from J, with 11 bases between. DNA of the CDR3: TGTGCCAGCAGTGCTGAGAGGGGAACTGAAGCTTTCTTT. Translation: CASSAERGTEAFF.

This clone was observed a handful of times. The chain has TRBV20-1 and TRBJ2-3; D might be TRBD2 (5 bases). With 3 bases removed from V and 8 bases from J, the gap between germline ends came to 9 bases. Germline CDR1 is DFQATT and CDR2 is SNEGSKA (reference sequence). CDR3 length: 11 residues. This CDR3 reads CSARGSGTQYF. The DNA of the CDR3 is TGCAGTGCTAGGGGGAGCGGTACGCAGTATTTT.

A note on this clone: The junction does not match germline at one end; this may be a read error. The genes are TRBV7-7 and TRBJ2-1, with 10 bases identical to TRBD2. Germline loops: CDR1 SSHAT, CDR2 FNYEAQ (reference sequence). The CDR3 has 15 residues. The CDR3: CASSPALAGINEQFF. DNA of the CDR3: TGTGCTAGCAGCCCCGCACTAGCGGGAATCAATGAGCAGTTCTTC.

This clone was seen only a few times. V is TRBV6-5 and J is TRBJ2-5; D gene unclear. This CDR3 contains 14 residues. Germline loops: CDR1 MNHEY, CDR2 SVGAGI. Trimming took off 0 bases at V and 5 bases at J, with 10 bases between the two ends. CDR3 DNA sequence: TGTGCCAGCAGTTACTCAAGACCTTGGGAGACCCAGTACTTC. Translating it yields CASSYSRPWETQYF.

The chain has TRBV27 and TRBJ1-5; 10 bases are shared with TRBD1. The J segment lost 0 bases and the V segment lost 6 bases, leaving 8 bases of the junction unmatched. CDR3 length equals 17 residues. Germline V gene data show CDR1 as MNHEY and CDR2 as SMNVEV (reference sequence). The CDR3 spells CASRKDRGGNSNQPQHF. The CDR3 DNA follows: TGTGCCAGCAGAAAGGACAGGGGGGGAAATAGCAATCAGCCCCAGCATTTT.

This clone came up a few times. The V and J genes are TRBV7-2 and TRBJ1-2; 12 nucleotides line up with TRBD1. Trimming at V came to 5 bases and at J to 6 bases, leaving 4 bases not matched to a gene. The CDR3 is 14 residues long. Germline CDR1 and CDR2: SGHTA and FQGNSA. In DNA form, the CDR3 reads TGTGCCAGCAGCCCCAGGGACAGGGGGCATGGCTACACCTTC. This gives the protein CASSPRDRGHGYTF.

This clone was recorded only once. V usage is TRBV7-9 and J usage is TRBJ2-7; D gene ambiguous. Germline CDR1 reads SEHNR; CDR2 reads FQNEAQ (reference sequence). Trimming left V 0 bases short and J 6 bases short, with 9 bases between. This CDR3 comprises 13 residues. CDR3 residues: CASSLAPPSEQYF. CDR3 nucleotides: TGTGCCAGCAGCTTAGCACCGCCTTCCGAGCAGTACTTC.

CDR3 sequence: CASSPGLAGGYDEQFF. The CDR3 DNA reads TGTGCCAGCAGTCCCGGCTTGGCGGGAGGGTATGATGAGCAGTTCTTC. The chain links TRBV27 to TRBJ2-1; TRBD2 matches 9 bases. The CDR3 is 16 amino acids. CDR1 MNHEY and CDR2 SMNVEV come from the germline V gene (reference sequence). The trim removed 5 bases at V and 8 bases at J, leaving 13 bases unmatched.

On this clone: A much larger clone is a single base away; this may be a read error. The V call is TRBV6-5, the J call TRBJ2-1; 10 bases agree with TRBD2. The CDR3 is 15 residues long. CDR1 and CDR2 from the germline V gene are MNHEY and SVGAGI. The CDR3 loop reads CASSPSGSSHNEQFF. The CDR3 nucleotides are TGTGCCAGCAGCCCTAGCGGGAGCTCCCACAATGAGCAGTTCTTC.

A few counts support this clone. The chain employs TRBV6-1 and TRBJ2-7; 8 bases line up with TRBD1. With 6 bases clipped from V and 3 bases from J, the junction kept 7 bases outside the gene matches. Germline V gives CDR1 MNHNS, CDR2 SASEGT. The CDR3 totals 14 residues. In nucleotides, the CDR3 is TGTGCCAGCAGGGATACAGGGGGAAACTACGAGCAGTACTTC. It yields the protein CASRDTGGNYEQYF.

This clone turned up a few times. V gene TRBV2 combines with J gene TRBJ2-1; tentatively, D is TRBD1 or TRBD2 (5 bases each). The CDR3 has 14 amino acids. Trimming pared 8 bases from V and 10 bases from J, leaving 21 bases between. Germline assignment: CDR1 SNHLY and CDR2 FYNNEI. CDR3 nucleotides: TGTGCCAGCGGGGGTGGAACGAATGATGAAGAGCAGTTCTTC. It encodes CASGGGTNDEEQFF.

This clone was seen ten or more times. This chain links TRBV18 with TRBJ2-5, with D possibly TRBD2 on 5 matching bases. Germline CDR1 KGHSH, CDR2 LQKENI. This CDR3 is 12 amino acids long. V was shortened by 3 bases and J by 5 bases, with 7 bases between the two germline ends. CDR3 region: CASSPERETQYF. The CDR3 bases are TGTGCCAGCTCACCGGAGCGGGAGACCCAGTACTTC.

In its sample, this clone was seen a few times. The gene calls are TRBV15 and TRBJ2-5; D is ambiguous. Germline values: CDR1 LNHNV, CDR2 YYDKDF (reference sequence). V shed 1 base and J shed 4 bases, with 7 bases lying between them. There are 13 residues in the CDR3. The CDR3 spells CATSRAPPETQYF. The CDR3 DNA reads as TGTGCCACCAGCAGAGCCCCCCCAGAGACCCAGTACTTC.

The sample holds a few counts of this clone. The V call is TRBV13, the J call TRBJ1-1; weak D call: TRBD1 (5 bases). V shed 1 base and J shed 1 base, with 13 bases lying between them. The CDR3 spans 16 residues. Germline V gene lookup returns CDR1 PRHDT and CDR2 FYEKMQ (reference sequence). CDR3 loop: CASSLEQAYGNTEAFF. CDR3 nucleotides: TGTGCCAGCAGCTTAGAACAGGCCTATGGGAACACTGAAGCTTTCTTT.

This clone was seen only a few times. V and J are TRBV29-1 and TRBJ2-3; 14 bases line up with TRBD2. CDR1 is SQVTM and CDR2 is ANQGSEA in the germline V gene. The length of the CDR3 is 15 residues. V lost 6 bases, J lost 6 bases, and 8 bases stayed unmatched. The CDR3 DNA is TGCAGCGTGAGGGGACTAGCGGGAGCACCGGATACGCAGTATTTT. This translates into CSVRGLAGAPDTQYF.